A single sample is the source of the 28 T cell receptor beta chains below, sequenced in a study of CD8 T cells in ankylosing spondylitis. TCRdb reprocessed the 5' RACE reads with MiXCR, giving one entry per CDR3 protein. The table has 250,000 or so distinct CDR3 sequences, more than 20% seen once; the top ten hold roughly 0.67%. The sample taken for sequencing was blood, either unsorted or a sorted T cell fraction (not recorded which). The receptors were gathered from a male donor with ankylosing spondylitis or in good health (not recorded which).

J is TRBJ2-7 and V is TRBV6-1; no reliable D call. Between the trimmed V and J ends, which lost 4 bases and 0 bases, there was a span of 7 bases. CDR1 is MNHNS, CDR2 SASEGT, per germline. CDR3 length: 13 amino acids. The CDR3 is CASSVASSYEQYF. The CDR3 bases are TGTGCCAGCAGTGTAGCCAGCTCCTACGAGCAGTACTTC.

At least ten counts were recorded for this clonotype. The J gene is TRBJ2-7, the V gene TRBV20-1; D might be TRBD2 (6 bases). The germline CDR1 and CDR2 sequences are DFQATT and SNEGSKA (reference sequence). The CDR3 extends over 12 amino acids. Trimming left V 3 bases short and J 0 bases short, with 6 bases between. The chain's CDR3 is CSASGSSYEQYF. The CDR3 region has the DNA TGCAGTGCTAGCGGGAGCTCCTACGAGCAGTACTTC.

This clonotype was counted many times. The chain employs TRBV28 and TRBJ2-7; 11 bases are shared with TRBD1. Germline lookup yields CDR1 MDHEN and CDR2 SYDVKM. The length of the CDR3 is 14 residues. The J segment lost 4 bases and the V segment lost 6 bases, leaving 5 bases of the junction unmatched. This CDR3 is CASSRTGGIYEQYF. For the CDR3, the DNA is TGTGCCAGCAGCCGGACAGGGGGCATTTACGAGCAGTACTTC.

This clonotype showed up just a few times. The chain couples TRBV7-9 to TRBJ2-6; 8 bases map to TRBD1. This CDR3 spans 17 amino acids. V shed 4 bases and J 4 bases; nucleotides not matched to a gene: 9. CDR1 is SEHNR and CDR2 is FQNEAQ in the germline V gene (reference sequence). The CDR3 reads CASSSTRGRLGANVLTF. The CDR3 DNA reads TGTGCCAGCAGCTCAACCAGGGGGCGCCTCGGGGCCAACGTCCTGACTTTC.

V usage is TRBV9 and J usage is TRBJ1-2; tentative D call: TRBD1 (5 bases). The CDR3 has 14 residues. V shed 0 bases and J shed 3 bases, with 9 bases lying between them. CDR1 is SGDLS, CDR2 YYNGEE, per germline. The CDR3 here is CASSVAWGDYGYTF. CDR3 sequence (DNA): TGTGCCAGCAGCGTAGCTTGGGGGGACTATGGCTACACCTTC.

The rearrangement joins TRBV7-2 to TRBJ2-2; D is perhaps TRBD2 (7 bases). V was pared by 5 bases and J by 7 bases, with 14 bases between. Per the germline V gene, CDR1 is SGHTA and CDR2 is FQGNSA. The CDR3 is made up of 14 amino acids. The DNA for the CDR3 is TGTGCCAGCAGCCAAGGGGGGGCTGTCGGGGAGCTGTTTTTT. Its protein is CASSQGGAVGELFF.

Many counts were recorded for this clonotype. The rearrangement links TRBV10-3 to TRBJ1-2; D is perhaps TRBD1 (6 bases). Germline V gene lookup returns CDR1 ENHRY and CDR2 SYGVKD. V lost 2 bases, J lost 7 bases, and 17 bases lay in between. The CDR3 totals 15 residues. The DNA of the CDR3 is TGTGCCATCAGTGAGAGGGGCTCAGGGGCGCCTGGCTACACCTTC. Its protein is CAISERGSGAPGYTF.

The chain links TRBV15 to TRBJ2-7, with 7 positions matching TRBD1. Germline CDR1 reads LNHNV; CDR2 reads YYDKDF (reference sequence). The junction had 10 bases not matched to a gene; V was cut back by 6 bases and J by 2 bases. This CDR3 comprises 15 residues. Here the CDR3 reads CATSTRQGQTYEQYF. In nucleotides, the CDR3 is TGTGCCACCAGTACTCGACAGGGCCAAACCTACGAGCAGTACTTC.

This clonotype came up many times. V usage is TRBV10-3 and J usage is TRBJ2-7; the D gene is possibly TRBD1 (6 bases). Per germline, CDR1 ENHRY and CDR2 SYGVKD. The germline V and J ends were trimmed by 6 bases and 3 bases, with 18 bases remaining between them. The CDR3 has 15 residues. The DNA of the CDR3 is TGTGCCATCAGGGATAGTGGGGGCGATCACTACGAGCAGTACTTC. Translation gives CAIRDSGGDHYEQYF.

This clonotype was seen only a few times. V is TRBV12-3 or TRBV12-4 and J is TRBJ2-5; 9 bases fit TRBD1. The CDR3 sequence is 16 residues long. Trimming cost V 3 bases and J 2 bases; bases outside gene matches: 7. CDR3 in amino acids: CASSFGTGRNQETQYF. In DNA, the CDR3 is TGTGCCAGCAGTTTCGGGACAGGGCGAAATCAAGAGACCCAGTACTTC.

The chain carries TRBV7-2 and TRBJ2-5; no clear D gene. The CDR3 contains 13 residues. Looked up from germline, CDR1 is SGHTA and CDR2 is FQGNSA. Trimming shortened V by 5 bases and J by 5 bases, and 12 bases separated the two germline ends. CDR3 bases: TGTGCCAGCAGCCCTGCCTTAGGGGAGACCCAGTACTTC. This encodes CASSPALGETQYF.

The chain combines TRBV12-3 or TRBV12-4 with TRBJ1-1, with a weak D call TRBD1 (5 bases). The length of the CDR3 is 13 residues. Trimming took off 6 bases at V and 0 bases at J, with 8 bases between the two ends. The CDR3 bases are TGTGCCAGCAGGGACACAGTGAACACTGAAGCTTTCTTT. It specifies CASRDTVNTEAFF.

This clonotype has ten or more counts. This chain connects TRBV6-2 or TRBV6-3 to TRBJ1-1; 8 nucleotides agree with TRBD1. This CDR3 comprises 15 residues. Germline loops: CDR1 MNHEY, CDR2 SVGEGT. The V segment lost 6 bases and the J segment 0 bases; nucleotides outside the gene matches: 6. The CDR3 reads CASSWDRSMNTEAFF. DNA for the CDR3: TGTGCCAGCAGCTGGGACAGGAGCATGAACACTGAAGCTTTCTTT.

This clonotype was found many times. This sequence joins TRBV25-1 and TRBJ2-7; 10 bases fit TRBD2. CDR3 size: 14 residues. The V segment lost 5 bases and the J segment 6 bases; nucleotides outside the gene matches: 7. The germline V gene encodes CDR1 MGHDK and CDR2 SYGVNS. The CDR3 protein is CASSRSGGAREQYF. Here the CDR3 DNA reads TGTGCCAGCAGTAGAAGCGGGGGGGCACGCGAGCAGTACTTC.

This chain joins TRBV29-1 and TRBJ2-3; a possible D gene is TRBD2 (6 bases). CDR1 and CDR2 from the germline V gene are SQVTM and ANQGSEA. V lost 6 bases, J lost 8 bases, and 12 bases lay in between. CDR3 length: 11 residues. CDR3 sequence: CSVGGERTQYF. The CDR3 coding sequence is TGCAGCGTCGGAGGGGAGCGTACGCAGTATTTT.

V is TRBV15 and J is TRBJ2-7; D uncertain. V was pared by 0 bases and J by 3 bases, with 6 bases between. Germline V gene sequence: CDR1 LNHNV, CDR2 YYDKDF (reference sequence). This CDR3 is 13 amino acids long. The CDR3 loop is CATSRDNYYEQYF. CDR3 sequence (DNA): TGTGCCACCAGCAGAGATAACTACTACGAGCAGTACTTC.

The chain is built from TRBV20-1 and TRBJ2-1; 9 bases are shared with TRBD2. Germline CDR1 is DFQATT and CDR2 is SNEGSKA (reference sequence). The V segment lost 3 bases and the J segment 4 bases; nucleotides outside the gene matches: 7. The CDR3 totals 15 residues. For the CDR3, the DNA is TGCAGTGCTAGTAGGGGGACTAGCCCTTACAATGAGCAGTTCTTC. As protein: CSASRGTSPYNEQFF.

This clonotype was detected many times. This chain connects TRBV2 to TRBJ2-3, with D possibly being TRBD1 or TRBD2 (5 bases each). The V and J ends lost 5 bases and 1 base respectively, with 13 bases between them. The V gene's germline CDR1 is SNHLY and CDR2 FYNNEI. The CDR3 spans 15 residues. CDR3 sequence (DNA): TGTGCCAGCAGTACCCGGGACCCTCGCACAGATACGCAGTATTTT. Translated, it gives CASSTRDPRTDTQYF.

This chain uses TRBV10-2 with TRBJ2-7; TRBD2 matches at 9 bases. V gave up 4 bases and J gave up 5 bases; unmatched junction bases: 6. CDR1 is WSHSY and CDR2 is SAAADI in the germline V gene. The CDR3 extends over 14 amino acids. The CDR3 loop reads CASSARGGVHEQYF. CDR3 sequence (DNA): TGCGCCAGCAGTGCACGCGGGGGGGTCCACGAGCAGTACTTC.

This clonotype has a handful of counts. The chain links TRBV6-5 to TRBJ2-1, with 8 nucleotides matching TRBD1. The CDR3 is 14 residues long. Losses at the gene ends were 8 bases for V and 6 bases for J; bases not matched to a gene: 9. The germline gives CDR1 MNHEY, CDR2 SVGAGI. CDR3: CASVGTGRRNEQFF. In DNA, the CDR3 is TGTGCCAGCGTTGGGACAGGACGACGCAATGAGCAGTTCTTC.

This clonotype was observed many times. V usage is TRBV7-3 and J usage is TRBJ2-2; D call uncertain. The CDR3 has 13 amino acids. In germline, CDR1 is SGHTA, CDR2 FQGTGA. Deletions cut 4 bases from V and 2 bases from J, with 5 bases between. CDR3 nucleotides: TGTGCCAGCAGCTGGGAAAACACCGGGGAGCTGTTTTTT. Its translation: CASSWENTGELFF. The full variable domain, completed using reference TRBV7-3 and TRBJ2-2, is GAGVSQTPSNKVTEKGKYVELRCDPISGHTALYWYRQSLGQGPEFLIYFQGTGAADDSGLPNDRFFAVRPEGSVSTLKIQRTERGDSAVYLCASSWENTGELFFGEGSRLTVL.

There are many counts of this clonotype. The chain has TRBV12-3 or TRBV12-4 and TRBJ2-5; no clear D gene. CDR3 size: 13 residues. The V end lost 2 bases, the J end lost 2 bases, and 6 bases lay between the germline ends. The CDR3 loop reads CASSLWAQETQYF. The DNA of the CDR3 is TGTGCCAGCAGTTTATGGGCACAAGAGACCCAGTACTTC.

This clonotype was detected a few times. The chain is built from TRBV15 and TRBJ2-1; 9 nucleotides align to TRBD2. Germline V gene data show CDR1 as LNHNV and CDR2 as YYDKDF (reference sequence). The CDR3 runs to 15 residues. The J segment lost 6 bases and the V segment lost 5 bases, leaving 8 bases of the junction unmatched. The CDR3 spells CATSLGLAGINEQFF. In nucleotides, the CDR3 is TGTGCCACCAGCTTAGGCCTAGCGGGGATCAATGAGCAGTTCTTC.

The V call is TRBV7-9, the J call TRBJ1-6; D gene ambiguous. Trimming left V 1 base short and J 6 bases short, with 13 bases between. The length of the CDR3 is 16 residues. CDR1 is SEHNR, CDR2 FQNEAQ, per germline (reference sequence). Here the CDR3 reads CASSLDVGFGNSPLHF. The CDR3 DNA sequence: TGTGCCAGCAGCTTAGATGTGGGGTTCGGTAATTCACCCCTCCACTTT.

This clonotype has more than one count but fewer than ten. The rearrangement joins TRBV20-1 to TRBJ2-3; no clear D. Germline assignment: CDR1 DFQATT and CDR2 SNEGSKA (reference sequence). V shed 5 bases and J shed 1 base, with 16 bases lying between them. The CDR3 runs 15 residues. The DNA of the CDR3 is TGCAGTGCTGGCCCCCAGTGGCCTGGCACAGATACGCAGTATTTT. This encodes CSAGPQWPGTDTQYF.

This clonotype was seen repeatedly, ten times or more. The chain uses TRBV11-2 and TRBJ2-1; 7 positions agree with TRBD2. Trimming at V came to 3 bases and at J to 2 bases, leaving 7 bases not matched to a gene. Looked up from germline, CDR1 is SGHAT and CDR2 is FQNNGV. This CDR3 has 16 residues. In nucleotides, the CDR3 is TGTGCCAGCAGCTTTCCCCAGGCGGGGGCCTACAATGAGCAGTTCTTC. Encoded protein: CASSFPQAGAYNEQFF.

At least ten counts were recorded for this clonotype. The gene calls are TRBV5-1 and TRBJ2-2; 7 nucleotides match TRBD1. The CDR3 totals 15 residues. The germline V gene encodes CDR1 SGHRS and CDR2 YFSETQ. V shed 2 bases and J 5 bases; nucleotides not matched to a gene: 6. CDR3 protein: CASSLDRVETGELFF. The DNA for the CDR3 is TGCGCCAGCAGCTTAGACAGGGTGGAGACCGGGGAGCTGTTTTTT.

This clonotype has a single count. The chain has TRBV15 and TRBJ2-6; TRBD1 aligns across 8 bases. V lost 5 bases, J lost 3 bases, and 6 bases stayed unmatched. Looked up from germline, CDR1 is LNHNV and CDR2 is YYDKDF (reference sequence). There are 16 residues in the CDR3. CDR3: CATSSQGARGANVLTF. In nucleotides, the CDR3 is TGTGCCACCAGCTCCCAGGGGGCGCGTGGGGCCAACGTCCTGACTTTC.